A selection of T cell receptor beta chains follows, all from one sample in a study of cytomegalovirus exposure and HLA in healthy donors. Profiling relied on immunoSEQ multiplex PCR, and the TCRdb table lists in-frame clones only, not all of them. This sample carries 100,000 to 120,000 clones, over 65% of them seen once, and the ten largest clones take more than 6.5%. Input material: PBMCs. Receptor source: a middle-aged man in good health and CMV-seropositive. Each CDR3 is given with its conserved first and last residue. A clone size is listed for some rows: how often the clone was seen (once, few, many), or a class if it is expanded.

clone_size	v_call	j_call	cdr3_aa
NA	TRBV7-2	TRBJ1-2	CASTPTGNYGYTF
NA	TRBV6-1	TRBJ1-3	CASNPGQGARNYF
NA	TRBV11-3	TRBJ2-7	CASSRTGREEQYF
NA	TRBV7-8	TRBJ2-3	CASSDTGALTDTQYF
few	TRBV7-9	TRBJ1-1	CASSFGTGGTLYEAFF
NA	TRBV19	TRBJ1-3	CASSPGLLSSGNTIYF
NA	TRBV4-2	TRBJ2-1	CASSQEPTGTSGGNEQFF
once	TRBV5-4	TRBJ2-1	CASSVTSGGAGEQFF
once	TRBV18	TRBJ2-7	CASSPASFAYEQYF
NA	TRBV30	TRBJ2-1	CAWSRWGQSSYNEQFF
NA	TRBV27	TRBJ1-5	CASSLNRAGQPQHF
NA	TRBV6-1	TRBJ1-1	CASSPTAPGTEAFF
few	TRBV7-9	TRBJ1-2	CASSLATGYGYTF
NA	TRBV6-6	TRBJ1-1	CASSYGRGLNTEAFF
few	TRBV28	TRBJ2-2	CASRLAGGSAGELFF
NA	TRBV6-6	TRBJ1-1	CASSYSTIEAFF
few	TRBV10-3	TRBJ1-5	CATATGTGGGGQPQHF
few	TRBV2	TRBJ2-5	CASSLLLQETQYF
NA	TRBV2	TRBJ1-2	CASSVDRGSGYTF
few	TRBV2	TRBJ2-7	CASRGAGGSSYEQYF
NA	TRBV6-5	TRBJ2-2	CASSLGTGASLFF
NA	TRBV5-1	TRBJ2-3	CASSLGGSFTDTQYF
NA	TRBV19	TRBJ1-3	CASTIPPGEPSGNTIYF
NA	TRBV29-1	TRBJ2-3	CSCSGLADTQYF